This TCR beta chain emerged from a study of CD8 T cells in Susac syndrome. TCR beta sequences were obtained from blood CD8+ and CD4+ T cells. Between the trimmed V and J ends, which lost 8 bases and 1 base, there was a span of 8 bases. CDR1 and CDR2 from the germline V gene are PRHDT and FYEKMQ (reference sequence). CDR3 length: 12 amino acids. Random hexamers served to reverse transcribe roughly 0.45 to 1 ug RNA. The immunoSEQ assay covered 54 Vbeta and 13 Jbeta segments for CDR3. One entry per CDR3 protein, called by TCRdb with MiXCR from the immunoSEQ multiplex PCR reads. The sample lists about 60,000 distinct CDR3 sequences, 94% occurring once.

This chain uses TRBV13 with TRBJ2-5; D possibly corresponds to TRBD1 (5 bases). This TCR was sampled from a human donor with multiple sclerosis. The sample comprised CD8+ T cells from PBMCs. The CDR3 DNA is TGTGCCAGCGGCCAGGGCCAAGAGACCCAGTACTTC. Protein sequence: CASGQGQETQYF.